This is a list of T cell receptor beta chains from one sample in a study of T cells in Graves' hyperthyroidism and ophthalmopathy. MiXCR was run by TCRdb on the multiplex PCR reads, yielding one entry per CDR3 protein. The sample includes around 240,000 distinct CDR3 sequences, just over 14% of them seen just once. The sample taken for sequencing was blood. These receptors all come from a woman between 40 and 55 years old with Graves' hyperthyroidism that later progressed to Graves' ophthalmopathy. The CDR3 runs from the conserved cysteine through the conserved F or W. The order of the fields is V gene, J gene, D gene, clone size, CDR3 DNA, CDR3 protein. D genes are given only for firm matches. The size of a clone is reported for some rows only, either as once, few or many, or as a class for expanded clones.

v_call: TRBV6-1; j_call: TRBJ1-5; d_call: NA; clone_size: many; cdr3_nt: TGTGCCAGCAGTGAAGCGGTAGGAGATAGGGGCAATCAGCCCCAGCATTTT; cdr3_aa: CASSEAVGDRGNQPQHF
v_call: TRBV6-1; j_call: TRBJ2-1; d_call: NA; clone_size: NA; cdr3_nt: TGTGCCAGCAGCCTAAGCGGGCCGGATGAGCAGTTCTTC; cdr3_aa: CASSLSGPDEQFF
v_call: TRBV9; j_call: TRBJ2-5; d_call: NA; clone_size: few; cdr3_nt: TGTGCCAGCAGCGTAGAGGGGCAGCCAGAGACCCAGTACTTC; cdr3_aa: CASSVEGQPETQYF
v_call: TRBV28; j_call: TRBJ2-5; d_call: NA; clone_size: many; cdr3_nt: TGTGCCAGCAGTTTAACAGCGTCCCAAGAGACCCAGTACTTC; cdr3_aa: CASSLTASQETQYF
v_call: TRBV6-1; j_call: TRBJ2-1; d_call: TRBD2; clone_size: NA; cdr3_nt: TGTGCCAGCAGTGAAGGGCTAGCGGGCTCCGATGAGCAGTTCTTC; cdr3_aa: CASSEGLAGSDEQFF
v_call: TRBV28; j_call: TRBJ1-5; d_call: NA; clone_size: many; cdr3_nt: TGTGCCAGCAGTTCGGGAGTTCAGCCCCAGCATTTT; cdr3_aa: CASSSGVQPQHF
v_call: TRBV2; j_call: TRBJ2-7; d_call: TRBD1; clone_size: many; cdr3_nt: TGTGCCAGCGAGGGGACAGCCTCCTACGAGCAGTACTTC; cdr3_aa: CASEGTASYEQYF
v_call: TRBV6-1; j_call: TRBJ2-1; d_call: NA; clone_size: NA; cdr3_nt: TGTGCCAGCATCCGGGAGGGGGCAGTCAATGAGCAGTTCTTC; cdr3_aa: CASIREGAVNEQFF
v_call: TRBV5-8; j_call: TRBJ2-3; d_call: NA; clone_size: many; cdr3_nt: TGTGCCAGCAGCTTGGAACGTTTCAGGGTCCTCGTCGATACGCAGTATTTT; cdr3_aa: CASSLERFRVLVDTQYF
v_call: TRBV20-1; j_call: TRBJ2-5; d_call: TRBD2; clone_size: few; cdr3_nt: TGCAGTGCTCTACTAGCGGGGGGAGGGTCAGAGACCCAGTACTTC; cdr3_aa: CSALLAGGGSETQYF
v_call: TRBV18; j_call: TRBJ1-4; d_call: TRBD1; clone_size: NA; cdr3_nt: TGTGCCAGCTCACCACAGGGGGCTGATGAAAAACTGTTTTTT; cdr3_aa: CASSPQGADEKLFF
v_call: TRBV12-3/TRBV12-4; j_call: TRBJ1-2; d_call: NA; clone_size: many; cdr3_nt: TGTGCCAGCAGTTCGGACCGGGACGGGCTCTATGGCTACACCTTC; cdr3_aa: CASSSDRDGLYGYTF
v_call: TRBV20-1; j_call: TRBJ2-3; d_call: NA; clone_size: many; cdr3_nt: TGCAGTGCTACAACAGGGAGCACAGATACGCAGTATTTT; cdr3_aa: CSATTGSTDTQYF
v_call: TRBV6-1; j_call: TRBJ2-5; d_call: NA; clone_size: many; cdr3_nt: TGTGCCAGCAGTACGGGGTACGGCCAAGAGACCCAGTACTTC; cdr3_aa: CASSTGYGQETQYF
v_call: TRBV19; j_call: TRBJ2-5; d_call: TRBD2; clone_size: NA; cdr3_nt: TGTGCCAGTTCAAAACTAGCGGGAGGAGAGACCCAGTACTTC; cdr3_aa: CASSKLAGGETQYF
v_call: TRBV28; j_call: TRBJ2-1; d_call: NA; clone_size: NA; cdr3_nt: TGTGCCAGCAGTCTTAGCGGAGCCAATGAGCAGTTCTTC; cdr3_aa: CASSLSGANEQFF
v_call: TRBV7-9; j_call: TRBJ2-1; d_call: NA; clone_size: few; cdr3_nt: TGTGCCAGCCTTTACTTGTACCGCGACCGTGAGCAGTTCTTC; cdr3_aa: CASLYLYRDREQFF
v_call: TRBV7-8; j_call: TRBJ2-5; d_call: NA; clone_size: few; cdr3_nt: TGTGCCAGCAGCTTTTCCGGGGGCCAAGAGACCCAGTACTTC; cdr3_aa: CASSFSGGQETQYF
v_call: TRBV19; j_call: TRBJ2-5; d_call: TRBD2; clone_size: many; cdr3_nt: TGTGCCAGTAGTTTGACTAGCGGTGTCCCCCAGTACTTC; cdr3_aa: CASSLTSGVPQYF
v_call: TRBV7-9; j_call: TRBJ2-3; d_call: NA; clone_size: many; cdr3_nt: TGTGCCAGCAGCTCGGTCACAGATACGCAGTATTTT; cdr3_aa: CASSSVTDTQYF
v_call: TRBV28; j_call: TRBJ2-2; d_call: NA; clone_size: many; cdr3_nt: TGTGCCAGCACCGAGAGGAGCAGGAACACCGGGGAGCTGTTTTTT; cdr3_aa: CASTERSRNTGELFF
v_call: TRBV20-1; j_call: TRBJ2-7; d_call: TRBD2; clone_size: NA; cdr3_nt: TGCAGTGCTAGGGGTCTAGCGGGAGTCTCCTACGAGCAGTACTTC; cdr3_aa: CSARGLAGVSYEQYF